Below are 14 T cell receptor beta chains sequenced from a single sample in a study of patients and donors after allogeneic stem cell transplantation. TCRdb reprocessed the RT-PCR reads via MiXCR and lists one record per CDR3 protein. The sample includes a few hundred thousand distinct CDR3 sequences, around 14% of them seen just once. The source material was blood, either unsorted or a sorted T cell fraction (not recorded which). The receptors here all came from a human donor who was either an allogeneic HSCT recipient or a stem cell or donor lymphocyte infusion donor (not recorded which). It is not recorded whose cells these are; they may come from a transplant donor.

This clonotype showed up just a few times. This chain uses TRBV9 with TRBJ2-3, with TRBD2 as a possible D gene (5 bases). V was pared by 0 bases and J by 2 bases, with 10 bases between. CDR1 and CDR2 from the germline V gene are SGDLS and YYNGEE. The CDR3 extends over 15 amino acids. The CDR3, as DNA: TGTGCCAGCAGCGTAGTCGGGGTACCCACAGATACGCAGTATTTT. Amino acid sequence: CASSVVGVPTDTQYF.

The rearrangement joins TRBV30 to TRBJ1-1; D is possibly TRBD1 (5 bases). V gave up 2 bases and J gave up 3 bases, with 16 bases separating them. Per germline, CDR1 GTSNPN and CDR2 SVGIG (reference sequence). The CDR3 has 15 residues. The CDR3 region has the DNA TGTGCCTGGAGTCGGTGGGGGGGAGGTGACACTGAAGCTTTCTTT. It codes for CAWSRWGGGDTEAFF.

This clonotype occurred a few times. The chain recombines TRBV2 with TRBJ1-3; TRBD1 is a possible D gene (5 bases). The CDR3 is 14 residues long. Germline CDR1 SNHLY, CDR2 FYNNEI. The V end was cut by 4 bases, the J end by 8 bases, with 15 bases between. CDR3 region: CASSVTGKMDTIYF. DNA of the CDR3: TGTGCCAGCAGTGTAACAGGAAAGATGGACACCATATATTTT.

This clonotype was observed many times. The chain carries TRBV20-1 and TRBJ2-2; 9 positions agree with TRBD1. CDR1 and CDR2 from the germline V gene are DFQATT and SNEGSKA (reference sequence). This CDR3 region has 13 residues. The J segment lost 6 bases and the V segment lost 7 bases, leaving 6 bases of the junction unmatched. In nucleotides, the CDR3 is TGCAGTGTTCCGGGACAGGGACCCGGGGAGCTGTTTTTT. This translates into CSVPGQGPGELFF.

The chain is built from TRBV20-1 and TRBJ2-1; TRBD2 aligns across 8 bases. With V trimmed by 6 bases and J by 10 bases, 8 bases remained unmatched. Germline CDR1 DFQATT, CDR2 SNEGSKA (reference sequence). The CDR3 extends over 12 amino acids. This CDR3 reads CSANRGGREQFF. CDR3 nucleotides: TGCAGTGCAAACCGGGGGGGCCGGGAGCAGTTCTTC.

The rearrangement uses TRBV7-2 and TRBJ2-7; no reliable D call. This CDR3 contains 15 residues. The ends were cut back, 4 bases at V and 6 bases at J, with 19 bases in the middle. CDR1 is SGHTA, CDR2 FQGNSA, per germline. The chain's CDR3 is CASSYTHDRVGEQYF. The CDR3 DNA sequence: TGTGCCAGCAGCTATACGCACGATAGGGTCGGCGAGCAGTACTTC.

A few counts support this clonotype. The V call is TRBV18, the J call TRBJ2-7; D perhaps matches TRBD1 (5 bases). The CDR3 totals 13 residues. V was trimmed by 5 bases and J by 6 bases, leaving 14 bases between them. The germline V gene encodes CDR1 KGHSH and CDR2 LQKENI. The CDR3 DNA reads TGTGCCAGCTCAGTCTCATCAGGGTCCGAGCAGTACTTC. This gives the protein CASSVSSGSEQYF.

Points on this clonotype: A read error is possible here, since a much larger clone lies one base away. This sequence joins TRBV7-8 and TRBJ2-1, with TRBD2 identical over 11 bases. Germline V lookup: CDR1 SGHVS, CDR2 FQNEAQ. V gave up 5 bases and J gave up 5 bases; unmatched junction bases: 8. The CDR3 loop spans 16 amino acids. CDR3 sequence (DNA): TGTGCCAGCAGCCCAACTAGCGGGAGTAAGGACAATGAGCAGTTCTTC. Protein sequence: CASSPTSGSKDNEQFF.

The CDR3 sequence is CASSLGQGAGEAFF. The CDR3 bases are TGTGCCAGCAGCTTGGGTCAGGGGGCCGGTGAAGCTTTCTTT. The chain carries TRBV5-4 and TRBJ1-1, with 8 bases lining up with TRBD1. The V gene's germline CDR1 is SGHNT and CDR2 YYREEE (reference sequence). The trim removed 0 bases at V and 7 bases at J, leaving 5 bases unmatched. This CDR3 has 14 amino acids.

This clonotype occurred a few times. The CDR3 sequence is CASSLAGGAEGTEAFF. CDR3 sequence (DNA): TGTGCCAGCAGCTTAGCAGGGGGCGCGGAGGGGACTGAAGCTTTCTTT. The chain is built from TRBV7-8 and TRBJ1-1, with 7 nucleotides matching TRBD1. Trimming removed 0 bases from V and 5 bases from J; junction bases left unmatched: 9. Germline loops: CDR1 SGHVS, CDR2 FQNEAQ. The CDR3 has 16 residues.

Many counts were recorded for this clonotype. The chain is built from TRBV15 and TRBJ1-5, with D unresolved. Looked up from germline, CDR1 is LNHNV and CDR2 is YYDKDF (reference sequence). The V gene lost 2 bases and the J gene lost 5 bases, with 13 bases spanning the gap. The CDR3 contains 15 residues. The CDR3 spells CATSRTFRSDQPQHF. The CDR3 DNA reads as TGTGCCACCAGCAGAACCTTCCGAAGCGATCAGCCCCAGCATTTT.

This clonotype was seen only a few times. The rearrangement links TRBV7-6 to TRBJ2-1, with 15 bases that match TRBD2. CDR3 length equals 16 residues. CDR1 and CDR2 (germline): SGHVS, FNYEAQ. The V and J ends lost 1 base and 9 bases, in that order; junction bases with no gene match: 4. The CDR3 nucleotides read TGTGCCAGCAGCTTAGGCGGACTAGCGGGAGGGGTTGAGCAGTTCTTC. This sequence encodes CASSLGGLAGGVEQFF.

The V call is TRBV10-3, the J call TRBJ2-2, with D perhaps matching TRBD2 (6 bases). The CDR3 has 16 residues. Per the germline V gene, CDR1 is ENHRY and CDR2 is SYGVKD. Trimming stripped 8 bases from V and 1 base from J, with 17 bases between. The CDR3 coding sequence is TGTGCCATCCACAAATCAAGCGGGTTGAACACCGGGGAGCTGTTTTTT. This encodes CAIHKSSGLNTGELFF.

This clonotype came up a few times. CDR3 coding DNA: TGTGCCAGCTCAGCCCGACAGGGGTCTAATGAAAAACTGTTTTTT. Translating gives CASSARQGSNEKLFF. The chain recombines TRBV18 with TRBJ1-4; 8 bases are a match to TRBD1. This CDR3 is built from 15 residues. The germline V gene has CDR1 KGHSH and CDR2 LQKENI. V was clipped by 5 bases and J by 3 bases; unmatched bases: 5.